This T cell receptor beta chain derives from a study of blood T cell repertoires in COVID-19. The CDR3 loop spans 14 amino acids. Germline CDR1 MGHRA, CDR2 YSYEKL. V was clipped by 2 bases and J by 1 base, with 8 bases between them. Sequencing used immunoSEQ multiplex PCR; TCRdb keeps in-frame clones, though not all of them. Of more than 300,000 clones in the sample, more than 75% were seen once. Sequencing input: peripheral blood. This rearrangement joins TRBV4-1 to TRBJ1-1; no firm D call. This clonotype originated in a woman in her thirties with COVID-19, enrolled during active disease. The CDR3 is CASSQSPRNTEAFF. In DNA, the CDR3 is TGCGCCAGCAGCCAAAGCCCGAGGAACACTGAAGCTTTCTTT.